A selection of T cell receptor beta chains follows, all from one sample in a study of blood T cell repertoires in COVID-19. Using immunoSEQ multiplex PCR, the repertoire was profiled, and TCRdb retains in-frame clones only, with some absent. The sample lists fewer than 400,000 clones; around nine tenths were seen once. Sequencing was done on a sample of PBMCs or T cells enriched from blood (not recorded which). All receptors come from a man aged 55 to 70 who had recovered from COVID-19. The CDR3 runs from the conserved cysteine through the conserved F or W. The D gene is left open where the match is weak. Clone size appears in some rows only: once, few, many, or a class for an expanded clone.

clone_size j_call v_call d_call cdr3_aa cdr3_nt
. TRBJ1-2 TRBV5-4 . CASSLAGGGIYGYTF TGTGCCAGCAGCTTGGCCGGAGGCGGGATCTATGGCTACACCTTC
once TRBJ1-1 TRBV5-4 . CASSLELRNTEAFF TGTGCCAGCAGCTTGGAGTTGCGGAACACTGAAGCTTTCTTT
. TRBJ1-1 TRBV27 . CASSLTGEWNTEAFF TGTGCCAGCAGTTTAACGGGGGAATGGAACACTGAAGCTTTCTTT
. TRBJ1-2 TRBV24-1 . CATSDQDRSGYTF TGTGCCACCAGTGATCAGGACAGATCTGGCTACACCTTC
. TRBJ2-5 TRBV3-1/TRBV3-2 . CASSQDGSYQETQYF TGTGCCAGCAGCCAAGACGGGTCATACCAAGAGACCCAGTACTTC
. TRBJ2-1 TRBV10-1 . CASSAGHGQRRTYNEQFF TGCGCCAGCAGTGCGGGACATGGACAAAGACGCACCTACAATGAGCAGTTCTTC
. TRBJ2-7 TRBV6-2/TRBV6-3 . CASSYGLGGYEQYF TGTGCCAGCAGTTACGGCCTGGGGGGCTACGAGCAGTACTTC
. TRBJ2-2 TRBV29-1 TRBD1 CSGRMSGQGNTGELFF TGCAGCGGCCGAATGTCGGGACAGGGGAACACCGGGGAGCTGTTTTTT
once TRBJ2-7 TRBV19 TRBD2 CASSLEGGTKYEQYF TGTGCCAGTAGTCTCGAGGGAGGGACGAAATACGAGCAGTACTTC
. TRBJ2-5 TRBV28 TRBD2 CASSQDISGGETQYF TGTGCCAGCAGTCAGGACATTTCGGGGGGAGAGACCCAGTACTTC
. TRBJ2-7 TRBV28 TRBD1 CASSETGGGYEQYF TGTGCCAGCAGTGAGACAGGGGGGGGCTACGAGCAGTACTTC
. TRBJ1-3 TRBV6-5 . CARRLVSGNTIYF TGTGCCAGGCGACTAGTTTCTGGAAACACCATATATTTT
. TRBJ2-7 TRBV18 TRBD1 CASSPSTGPTYEQYF TGTGCCAGCTCACCGTCGACAGGGCCGACCTACGAGCAGTACTTC
. TRBJ2-2 TRBV6-4 TRBD1 CASSATFGQGRANTGELFF TGTGCCAGCAGTGCCACCTTCGGACAGGGGAGAGCCAACACCGGGGAGCTGTTTTTT
few TRBJ2-7 TRBV29-1 . CSVLTTGYEQYF TGCAGCGTCCTTACGACTGGCTACGAGCAGTACTTC
. TRBJ2-3 TRBV6-5 . CASSFGGGTDTQYF TGTGCCAGCAGTTTCGGGGGAGGAACAGATACGCAGTATTTT
. TRBJ1-1 TRBV7-5 . CARSVGQMDTEAFF TGTGCCAGAAGCGTGGGACAGATGGACACTGAAGCTTTCTTT
once TRBJ2-7 TRBV20-1 . CSARGVPEQYF TGCAGTGCTAGAGGAGTTCCCGAGCAGTACTTC
. TRBJ2-1 TRBV24-1 . CATSDSRVGIYNEQFF TGTGCCACCAGTGACTCTCGGGTGGGTATCTACAATGAGCAGTTCTTC
. TRBJ2-7 TRBV7-2 TRBD1 CASSLLSGQAVKRASEQYF TGTGCCAGCAGCTTGTTGTCGGGACAGGCAGTGAAGCGGGCATCCGAGCAGTACTTC
. TRBJ2-1 TRBV4-3 . CASSQDLGVQFF TGCGCCAGCAGCCAAGATCTAGGCGTGCAGTTCTTC
. TRBJ2-3 TRBV29-1 TRBD1 CSGRGTASTDTQYF TGCAGCGGAAGAGGGACAGCTAGCACAGATACGCAGTATTTT
. TRBJ2-5 TRBV5-1 . CASSKTPGDEETQYF TGCGCCAGCAGCAAGACGCCGGGGGATGAAGAGACCCAGTACTTC
. TRBJ2-1 TRBV7-2 . CASSFVLAAGEQFF TGTGCCAGCAGCTTTGTACTAGCAGCTGGGGAGCAGTTCTTC
. TRBJ2-3 TRBV7-8 . CASSLAFIASRTDTQYF TGTGCCAGCAGCTTAGCGTTCATAGCGTCGAGGACAGATACGCAGTATTTT
. TRBJ1-6 TRBV6-6 TRBD1 CASRPGQASYNSPLHF TGTGCCAGCAGACCGGGACAGGCCTCCTATAATTCACCCCTCCACTTT
. TRBJ2-6 TRBV9 TRBD1 CASSDRQGPGANVLTF TGTGCCAGCAGTGACCGACAGGGCCCTGGGGCCAACGTCCTGACTTTC
. TRBJ2-1 TRBV9 TRBD2 CASSAPPSGRVAEQFF TGTGCCAGCAGCGCCCCCCCTAGCGGGAGGGTGGCTGAGCAGTTCTTC
. TRBJ2-7 TRBV27 TRBD2 CASSLAGELYF TGTGCCAGCAGTTTAGCGGGGGAGTTGTACTTC
. TRBJ2-1 TRBV6-2/TRBV6-3 TRBD2 CASSSQSGRTYNEQFF TGTGCCAGCAGTTCTCAAAGCGGGAGGACCTACAATGAGCAGTTCTTC
. TRBJ2-7 TRBV30 TRBD2 CAWSPSGSFPEQYF TGTGCCTGGAGCCCTAGCGGGTCTTTCCCCGAGCAGTACTTC
. TRBJ2-3 TRBV5-1 TRBD2 CASSLGLAGSSTDTQYF TGCGCCAGCAGCCTGGGACTAGCGGGCTCTAGCACAGATACGCAGTATTTT
. TRBJ2-5 TRBV5-4 TRBD2 CASSPRTSGAQETQYF TGTGCCAGCAGCCCTAGGACTAGCGGGGCACAAGAGACCCAGTACTTC
few TRBJ2-7 TRBV13 TRBD1 CASSLEGTGSYEQYF TGTGCCAGCAGCTTAGAGGGGACAGGCTCGTACGAGCAGTACTTC
. TRBJ1-1 TRBV14 . CASSWGRTEAFF TGTGCCAGCAGCTGGGGGCGCACTGAAGCTTTCTTT
. TRBJ2-6 TRBV5-1 TRBD1 CASSPRLQGAGGANVLTF TGCGCCAGCAGCCCGAGGCTCCAGGGGGCGGGTGGGGCCAACGTCCTGACTTTC
. TRBJ1-1 TRBV18 . CASSPLGQTMNTEAFF TGTGCCAGCTCACCCTTGGGGCAGACAATGAACACTGAAGCTTTCTTT
once TRBJ1-1 TRBV27 . CASTTRGGHRTEAFF TGTGCCAGCACCACACGGGGGGGGCATCGCACTGAAGCTTTCTTT
. TRBJ2-7 TRBV5-6 . CASSLAPRDSYEQYF TGTGCCAGCAGCTTGGCCCCGCGAGATTCCTACGAGCAGTACTTC
. TRBJ2-5 TRBV6-2/TRBV6-3 . CASSYSGAGQETQYF TGTGCCAGCAGTTACTCTGGAGCAGGGCAAGAGACCCAGTACTTC
. TRBJ2-2 TRBV5-6 TRBD1 CASSLNRGSTGELFF TGTGCCAGCAGCTTGAACAGGGGGAGCACCGGGGAGCTGTTTTTT
. TRBJ2-7 TRBV6-5 . CASSAQGPPYEQYF TGTGCCAGCAGCGCACAGGGCCCCCCCTACGAGCAGTACTTC
. TRBJ2-7 TRBV5-8 . CASSLDNGVYSYEQYF TGTGCCAGCAGCTTGGATAACGGGGTCTACTCCTACGAGCAGTACTTC
. TRBJ1-2 TRBV27 . CASGSQNYGYTF TGTGCCAGCGGTTCACAGAACTATGGCTACACCTTC
. TRBJ2-7 TRBV5-1 . CASSYSSGGLEQYF TGCGCCAGCAGCTACAGCTCCGGAGGGCTCGAGCAGTACTTC
. TRBJ1-3 TRBV5-1 TRBD1 CASSFTQGPGNTIYF TGCGCCAGCAGCTTTACACAGGGGCCTGGAAACACCATATATTTT
. TRBJ1-4 TRBV5-5 . CASSWGDLIINEKLFF TGTGCCAGCAGCTGGGGGGACCTGATAATAAATGAAAAACTGTTTTTT
once TRBJ1-5 TRBV2 . CASSLEGGRGQPQHF TGTGCCAGCTCCCTCGAGGGGGGGCGGGGACAGCCCCAGCATTTT
. TRBJ2-1 TRBV9 TRBD2 CASSVKTSGGLYNEQFF TGTGCCAGCAGCGTTAAGACTAGCGGGGGCCTCTACAATGAGCAGTTCTTC
. TRBJ2-6 TRBV19 TRBD1 CASTDRGHGGANVLTF TGTGCCAGTACCGACAGGGGGCACGGTGGGGCCAACGTCCTGACTTTC
. TRBJ2-7 TRBV11-2 . CASSLRLYEQYF TGTGCCAGCAGCTTACGACTATACGAGCAGTACTTC
. TRBJ1-1 TRBV28 . CASSNAILNTEAFF TGTGCCAGCAGCAACGCGATTCTGAACACTGAAGCTTTCTTT
. TRBJ2-7 TRBV3-1/TRBV3-2 TRBD1 CASSQDRGHEQYF TGTGCCAGCAGCCAGGACAGGGGCCACGAGCAGTACTTC
. TRBJ1-2 TRBV27 TRBD1 CASMRLGTGAWGNYGYTF TGTGCCAGCATGAGATTAGGGACAGGGGCTTGGGGTAACTATGGCTACACCTTC
. TRBJ2-7 TRBV18 TRBD1 CASSYNRGSYEQYF TGTGCCAGCTCATATAACAGGGGCTCCTACGAGCAGTACTTC
once TRBJ1-2 TRBV28 . CASSLLGDTPKSYGYTF TGTGCCAGCAGTTTACTGGGTGACACGCCAAAGAGTTATGGCTACACCTTC
. TRBJ1-3 TRBV5-4 . CAGLHSSGNTIYF TGTGCCGGTCTTCACAGCTCTGGAAACACCATATATTTT
. TRBJ2-6 TRBV29-1 TRBD2 CSVDGGAGANVLTF TGCAGCGTTGATGGGGGGGCTGGGGCCAACGTCCTGACTTTC
. TRBJ1-6 TRBV3-1/TRBV3-2 . CASSSTTNNSPLHF TGTGCCAGCAGCTCGACAACAAATAATTCACCCCTCCACTTT